This T cell receptor beta chain was captured in a study of blood T cells in healthy people across ages. The study's findings and limits: More naive CD4+ cells and higher diversity were found in long-lived than in aged donors.

With respect to this clonotype: Its cognate antigen is unknown.

The V end lost 5 bases, the J end lost 2 bases, and 12 bases lay between the germline ends. Germline loops: CDR1 SGHAT, CDR2 FQNNGV. This CDR3 is built from 14 residues. Combining a sample-barcoded 5' primer with a J-beta primer mix, a second PCR ran for 7 to 11 cycles. TCRdb reprocessed the 5' RACE reads with MiXCR, giving one entry per CDR3 protein. Of approximately 800,000 distinct CDR3 sequences detected, about 47% appear once; the ten largest clones hold 15% to 20%. In terms of origin and age, donors were healthy Caucasian individuals from Russia aged about 6 to 90. The clonotype originates from an elderly man in good health. Input material: blood. The V and J genes are TRBV11-2 and TRBJ2-5; D is unresolved. DNA of the CDR3: TGTGCCAGCAGCGACGGAGCTCTTCAAGAGACCCAGTACTTC. Amino acids: CASSDGALQETQYF. Full variable domain (remainder filled in from reference TRBV11-2 and TRBJ2-5): EAGVAQSPRYKIIEKRQSVAFWCNPISGHATLYWYQQILGQGPKLLIQFQNNGVVDDSQLPKDRFSAERLKGVDSTLKIQPAKLEDSAVYLCASSDGALQETQYFGPGTRLLVL.